The clone carrying this T cell receptor (beta chain) turned up a few times. Its specificity is not known. Constant-segment primers and 5'RACE yielded cDNA libraries for TCR alpha and TCR beta, each carrying sample barcodes and UMIs. In TCRdb, the 5' RACE reads were re-called with MiXCR into one record per CDR3 protein. The repertoire holds roughly 560,000 distinct CDR3 sequences, with roughly 21% as singletons. The data are from a study of T-cell memory formation after mild COVID-19. In the study overall: Across donors, TCR clusters were largely donor specific.

Broader study findings: A balance of CD4 and CD8 characterized clones contracting day 15 to 85, whereas later expanders leaned CD4+. Prior to infection, memory already included some responding clones, suggesting cross-reactive memory joined.

This CDR3 region has 15 residues. Germline assignment: CDR1 KGHSH and CDR2 LQKENI. V gave up 4 bases and J gave up 1 base, with 13 bases separating them. This chain links TRBV18 with TRBJ1-1, with D uncertain. The sequenced sample was PBMCs or a T cell subset sorted from them (not recorded which). This receptor was taken from an adult woman who had mild COVID-19 (a few samples of this study predate the infection). Cell type and time point are not known. CDR3: CASSLNRPENTEAFF. The CDR3 bases are TGTGCCAGCTCACTCAACCGACCCGAGAACACTGAAGCTTTCTTT.